What follows are 9 T cell receptor beta chains derived from one specimen sequenced in a study of early T cells in non-severe SARS-CoV-2 infection. TCRdb called the 5' RACE reads again in MiXCR, with one record for every CDR3 protein. The table has some 57,000 distinct CDR3 sequences, 11% seen once. Sequencing was performed on whole blood. These receptors all stem from an adult who was a healthcare worker with PCR-confirmed SARS-CoV-2 infection or an uninfected control (not recorded which).

This clonotype was found many times. The chain uses TRBV9 and TRBJ2-2; D is unresolved. This CDR3 has 14 amino acids. Germline assignment: CDR1 SGDLS and CDR2 YYNGEE. V was cut by 0 bases and J by 7 bases, with 10 bases left in between. CDR3 sequence (DNA): TGTGCCAGCAGCGTAGTACGGGTTGGCGGGGAGCTGTTTTTT. This gives the protein CASSVVRVGGELFF.

This clonotype came up many times. This sequence joins TRBV27 and TRBJ2-7; the D gene is possibly TRBD1 (6 bases). Deletions cut 2 bases from V and 4 bases from J, with 12 bases between. The CDR3 is made up of 14 amino acids. CDR1 and CDR2 (germline): MNHEY, SMNVEV (reference sequence). The CDR3 DNA sequence: TGTGCCAGCAGTTTAAGGGACACCTCTTACGAGCAGTACTTC. This gives the protein CASSLRDTSYEQYF.

The chain is built from TRBV5-4 and TRBJ1-4; tentative D call: TRBD1 (5 bases). V gave up 1 base and J gave up 7 bases, with 11 bases separating them. The germline V gene encodes CDR1 SGHNT and CDR2 YYREEE (reference sequence). The CDR3 contains 14 residues. The DNA of the CDR3 is TGTGCCAGCAGCTTGCGGAGTAGGGGTGAAAAACTGTTTTTT. This gives the protein CASSLRSRGEKLFF. The whole variable domain, remainder taken from reference TRBV5-4 and TRBJ1-4, is ETGVTQSPTHLIKTRGQQVTLRCSSQSGHNTVSWYQQALGQGPQFIFQYYREEENGRGNFPPRFSGLQFPNYSSELNVNALELDDSALYLCASSLRSRGEKLFFGSGTQLSVL.

The gene calls are TRBV2 and TRBJ1-5; 8 nucleotides match TRBD1. This CDR3 contains 14 residues. V lost 6 bases to trimming and J lost 7 bases; unmatched junction nucleotides: 8. Germline V CDR1 and CDR2: SNHLY, FYNNEI. CDR3 sequence (DNA): TGTGCCAGCAGGGACAGGGCGGTCGGGCAGCCCCAGCATTTT. This encodes CASRDRAVGQPQHF.

The V gene is TRBV7-6, the J gene TRBJ2-5; TRBD1 is a possible D gene (5 bases). This CDR3 comprises 12 residues. V shed 5 bases and J shed 5 bases, with 9 bases lying between them. CDR1 is SGHVS, CDR2 FNYEAQ, per germline. The chain's CDR3 is CASSPGAETQYF. In DNA form, the CDR3 reads TGTGCCAGCAGCCCTGGGGCGGAGACCCAGTACTTC.

In this sample, this clonotype turned up a few times. The chain is built from TRBV29-1 and TRBJ1-1; no clear D. Looked up from germline, CDR1 is SQVTM and CDR2 is ANQGSEA. V lost 7 bases and J lost 0, with 12 bases in between. The CDR3 extends over 13 amino acids. The CDR3 spells CSDIEHLNTEAFF. For the CDR3, the DNA is TGCAGCGACATCGAACATTTGAACACTGAAGCTTTCTTT.

This clonotype turned up a few times. Here the CDR3 DNA reads TGTGCCAGCAGCCGAGGAGCTCGGACAGGGGGTAATCAGCCCCAGCATTTT. Its protein is CASSRGARTGGNQPQHF. The chain couples TRBV7-8 to TRBJ1-5; 10 bases line up with TRBD1. This CDR3 comprises 17 residues. From germline, CDR1 is SGHVS and CDR2 FQNEAQ. Germline trimming cut 5 bases from V and 4 bases from J; bases unmatched to any gene: 11.

This clonotype occurred many times. J is TRBJ1-6 and V is TRBV12-3 or TRBV12-4, with D possibly matching TRBD1 (5 bases). Deletions cut 2 bases from V and 11 bases from J, with 13 bases between. The length of the CDR3 is 14 residues. In DNA form, the CDR3 reads TGTGCCAGCAGTTTACGGGGGTTTGGGACACCCCTCCACTTT. Translation gives CASSLRGFGTPLHF.

This clonotype was recorded a few times. The chain is built from TRBV6-5 and TRBJ1-1, with TRBD1 identical over 7 bases. The CDR3 runs 14 residues. The germline V gene encodes CDR1 MNHEY and CDR2 SVGAGI. Trimming removed 6 bases from V and 1 base from J; junction bases left unmatched: 5. CDR3: CASRQGMANTEAFF. The CDR3 bases are TGTGCCAGCAGACAGGGGATGGCGAACACTGAAGCTTTCTTT.